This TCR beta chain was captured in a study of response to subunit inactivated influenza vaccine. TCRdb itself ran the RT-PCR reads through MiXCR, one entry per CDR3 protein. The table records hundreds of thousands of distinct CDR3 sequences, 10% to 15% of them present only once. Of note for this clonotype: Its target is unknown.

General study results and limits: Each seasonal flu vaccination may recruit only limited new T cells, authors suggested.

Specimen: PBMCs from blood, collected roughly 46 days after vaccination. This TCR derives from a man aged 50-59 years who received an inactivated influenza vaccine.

CDR3 nucleotides: TGCGCCAGCAGCCAAGAATCTTGGACAGCGAATCAGCCCCAGCATTTT. Residues: CASSQESWTANQPQHF. The V gene is TRBV4-1, the J gene TRBJ1-5; the D gene is possibly TRBD1 (6 bases). V dropped 0 bases and J dropped 4 bases, with 13 bases sitting between them. The germline V gene encodes CDR1 MGHRA and CDR2 YSYEKL. This CDR3 spans 16 amino acids.